The TCR beta chain described here comes from a study of human T cells and chemical hapten exposure. Across the whole study: Patients received weekly diphenylcyclopropenone doses to the scalp throughout the approximately 24-week study.

As to time point: pre-sensitization, week 0. As to treatment: therapeutic diphenylcyclopropenone sensitization with weekly scalp DPC. Every patch test was put on after a blood sample was taken. Someone pulled total RNA out of unfractionated whole blood. TCRdb independently ran MiXCR on the RACE reads; one entry per CDR3 protein. In the table there are about 120,000 distinct CDR3 sequences, approximately 13% of which are singletons. The table lists this clonotype with many counts. The material sequenced was whole blood, taken in connection with sensitization to the hapten diphenylcyclopropenone (DPC). The sequence was collected from a woman between 18 and 29 years old with alopecia areata. Some clones in this sample may be carry-over from other donors' samples.

CDR3 sequence: CSVEAGRGEAGELFF. The CDR3 nucleotides read TGCAGCGTTGAAGCGGGCAGGGGAGAGGCCGGGGAGCTGTTTTTT. This chain connects TRBV29-1 to TRBJ2-2, with D maybe TRBD1 (6 bases). The CDR3 extends over 15 amino acids. Per germline, CDR1 SQVTM and CDR2 ANQGSEA. V lost 1 base, J lost 6 bases, and 15 bases lay in between.